This paragraph covers one T cell receptor beta chain sequence. Authors' methods: Amplification from reference gene primers served as the basis for estimated nucleated cell counts. Using immunoSEQ multiplex PCR, the repertoire was profiled, and TCRdb retains in-frame clones only, with some absent. V, J and clone size reflect that table, while D and trimming were determined from the DNA. This sample yields about 310,000 clones, of which roughly 84% are seen a single time; 1% belongs to the top ten. This record belongs to a study of blood T cell repertoires in COVID-19. Germline V lookup: CDR1 MDHEN, CDR2 SYDVKM. V trimming: 7 bases; J trimming: 3 bases; junction bases outside the gene matches: 11. The CDR3 loop spans 16 amino acids.

This TCR derives from a man between 50 and 59 years old with active or convalescent COVID-19. The sample comprised peripheral blood. This chain uses TRBV28 with TRBJ1-2; 10 bases agree with TRBD1. The CDR3 nucleotides are TGTGCCAGCACTCTATCGGGACAGGGGACTGACTATGGCTACACCTTC. It encodes CASTLSGQGTDYGYTF.